This T cell receptor beta chain derives from a study of human T cells and chemical hapten exposure (dated by TCRdb to the early 2020s). Study-level background: For sensitization, 2% DPC in acetone was applied to a roughly 2 cm by roughly 2 cm area of upper inner arm skin. Weekly therapeutic DPC doses were additionally applied to the scalp of patients throughout the roughly 23-week study period. Patch tests used Finn chambers with 0.01% DPC on the upper back, scored after 6 days by International Contact Dermatitis Research Group standards. The patient cohort, mostly female, included alopecia areata with under or over 50% scalp involvement, alopecia totalis and alopecia universalis. Libraries were pooled for sequencing, and variation in per-sample TCR yields was attributed mainly to small differences in library volumes within the pool. This study followed changes in the peripheral blood TCR repertoire in vivo during primary and secondary sensitization of alopecia patients to the hapten diphenylcyclopropenone (DPC). Blood was sampled from patients pre-sensitization (week 0) and at 2, 6 and about 24 weeks after DPC sensitization. About 30 alopecia patients provided blood for TCR sequencing at one to four time points (pre-sensitization, 2, 6 and 24 weeks).

The method behind the library was RACE. The sample was run on a NextSeq 500. During library preparation, unique molecular identifiers were attached to individual cDNA molecules so that TCRs could be counted quantitatively and reproducibly. From each blood RNA sample, both TCR alpha and TCR beta chains were sequenced. As for the original processing: The median number of TCRs per sample was 95,638, ranging from 23,224 to 690,600. The Decombinator software suite was used to annotate V, J and CDR3 in the TCR reads. For the PS versus PT1 abundance plots, all samples were subsampled to the same number of TCRs (28,000). TCRs were defined as expanded if absent before sensitization and observed at least eight times at the 2-week time point. TCRdb reran the public reads through fastp at Q25 and MiXCR, keeping productive beta chains. Merged by CDR3 protein, the rows form single entries marked with the most common genes and DNA. In this record, the V and J calls reflect TCRdb's handling and not the investigators' own analysis. This sample is represented by roughly 380,000 distinct CDR3 sequences; roughly 4.6% of them were singletons. The ten largest clonotypes hold about 2.5% of the sample.

Including the terminal cysteine and phenylalanine, the CDR3 comprises 14 residues. Just CDR3 DNA is preserved here, 42 bases in frame from base 1. CDR1 and CDR2 (SGHTA, FQGNSA) derive from the germline V gene. V loses 5 bases, J loses 2 bases, and the germline ends lie 10 bases apart. This sample's time point label indicates: pre-sensitization, week 0. What the treatment or condition label conveys for this sample: therapeutic diphenylcyclopropenone sensitization with weekly scalp DPC. At each patch-test visit, blood was drawn before the patch test was applied. Eligible patients were aged 18 to 70, diagnosed with alopecia, deemed suitable for DPC therapy, and excluded if pregnant. Total RNA was extracted from unfractionated whole blood collected in Tempus Blood RNA tubes. This clonotype is a singleton in its sample. Its antigen is unknown. No base quality values were provided; no much bigger clone lies one nucleotide off. One read amounts to weak evidence.

On the study overall, not on this receptor specifically: Significantly more large CDR3 similarity clusters were formed by expanded TCRs than by pre-sensitization or healthy control sets, consistent with antigen-driven responses. DPC sensitization did not change how many TCRs were above 1 in 1000 frequency, and no evidence was found of alterations in global repertoire structure. All patients had alopecia, a presumed autoimmune disease, so their immune response might differ from that of healthy individuals. Patch test score was positively correlated with the number of PT1 expanded TCRs, with significance at thresholds 8, 16 and 32 but not at 4. Repeated subsampling changed both the strength of the expansion versus patch-test correlation and the threshold at which the correlation became significant.

The TCR sequence derives from a woman aged 45-65 years with alopecia areata. Some clones in this sample may be carry-over from other donors' samples. The sequence links TRBV7-2 to TRBJ1-3; the best D guess is TRBD1, with 6 bases matching. Here the sequenced sample was whole blood, taken in connection with sensitization to the hapten diphenylcyclopropenone (DPC). Here is the DNA: TGTGCCAGCAGCCAAGGACAGCCTGGAAACACCATATATTTT. The resulting protein is CASSQGQPGNTIYF.